Listed below are T cell receptor beta chains from one sample, sequenced in a study of T cell responses to AZD1222 COVID-19 vaccine. Using immunoSEQ multiplex PCR, the repertoire was profiled, and TCRdb retains in-frame clones only, with some absent. The data show 95,000 to 150,000 clones, 88% seen once. Sequenced here: peripheral blood, sampled on day 0 of AZD1222 vaccination. The receptors were gathered from an adult in good health. The CDR3 runs from the conserved cysteine through the conserved F or W. D genes are given only for firm matches. The size of a clone is reported for some rows only, either as once, few or many, or as a class for expanded clones.

TRBJ2-2 | TRBV4-2 | - | - | CASSQGVAASANGELFF
TRBJ2-1 | TRBV27 | - | - | CASRGSGRNEQFF
TRBJ1-2 | TRBV27 | once | - | CASSWEGNYGYTF
TRBJ2-7 | TRBV5-4 | - | - | CASSSWLSYEQYF
TRBJ1-6 | TRBV3-1/TRBV3-2 | - | - | CASSQTALNSPLHF
TRBJ1-2 | TRBV2 | - | - | CASSEAWGRGYTF
TRBJ2-2 | TRBV30 | - | - | CAWRPGPSAGELFF
TRBJ1-1 | TRBV24-1 | - | TRBD1 | CATSESGTGAYTEAFF
TRBJ2-7 | TRBV28 | - | - | CASSLSPQATYEQYF
TRBJ1-3 | TRBV18 | - | TRBD1 | CASSPGQGISGNTIYF
TRBJ2-5 | TRBV12-3/TRBV12-4 | - | - | CASSLAGGMTQYF
TRBJ2-3 | TRBV10-3 | - | - | CAAGAGASTDTQYF
TRBJ2-3 | TRBV7-9 | - | TRBD1 | CAAGTGGLVGTDTQYF
TRBJ2-1 | TRBV5-4 | - | - | CASSLGLPQIYNEQFF
TRBJ1-6 | TRBV30 | - | - | CAWTSGSSPLHF
TRBJ2-3 | TRBV24-1 | - | - | CATSDTARKKYF
TRBJ1-5 | TRBV2 | - | - | CASTTRGRGNQPQHF
TRBJ2-5 | TRBV28 | - | TRBD1 | CASSPQTGYQETQYF
TRBJ1-3 | TRBV19 | - | - | CASRKGHGSSGNTIYF
TRBJ2-3 | TRBV20-1 | - | TRBD2 | CSASPGLAGGVTDTQYF
TRBJ1-1 | TRBV6-5 | - | - | CASRSRHTEAFF
TRBJ2-1 | TRBV7-3 | - | TRBD2 | CASSLFGLAGGDEQFF
TRBJ2-7 | TRBV29-1 | - | TRBD1 | CSVADRVFGEQYF
TRBJ2-1 | TRBV6-5 | - | TRBD2 | CASRLAGAYNEQFF
TRBJ1-1 | TRBV28 | - | - | CASGDGGLNTEAFF
TRBJ1-5 | TRBV12-3/TRBV12-4 | medium-sized | - | CASGDGGLPQHF
TRBJ2-7 | TRBV29-1 | - | TRBD1 | CSVRRGLYEQYF
TRBJ2-3 | TRBV19 | - | - | CASRRRGAPTLSTDTQYF
TRBJ1-6 | TRBV5-4 | - | - | CASIRNVTPLHF
TRBJ2-1 | TRBV13 | few | TRBD2 | CASSTSGEQFF
TRBJ2-1 | TRBV3-1/TRBV3-2 | - | - | CASSQDRIYNEQFF
TRBJ2-7 | TRBV5-1 | - | TRBD2 | CASSFSGSSHEQYF
TRBJ2-7 | TRBV13 | - | TRBD1 | CASSLDGTGYNEQYF
TRBJ1-2 | TRBV28 | - | - | CASSPGGPNYGYTF
TRBJ2-3 | TRBV6-6 | - | - | CASSYAPRFADTQYF
TRBJ2-7 | TRBV20-1 | - | - | CSAPGPTEQYF
TRBJ1-2 | TRBV24-1 | - | - | CATSDGTGIVGYTF
TRBJ2-1 | TRBV5-4 | few | TRBD2 | CASSLDPGGGDEQFF
TRBJ2-2 | TRBV5-4 | - | - | CAASRRTAPGELFF
TRBJ1-2 | TRBV18 | - | TRBD1 | CASSPTGEANYGYTF
TRBJ1-3 | TRBV2 | - | - | CASSESARRTGNTIYF
TRBJ1-1 | TRBV3-1/TRBV3-2 | - | - | CASSLHRENTEAFF
TRBJ1-1 | TRBV6-6 | - | - | CASRSDRYTEAFF
TRBJ1-5 | TRBV6-6 | - | - | CASGPTGSNQPQHF
TRBJ1-2 | TRBV5-4 | - | - | CASSLDGTYGYTF
TRBJ1-6 | TRBV30 | few | TRBD1 | CAWSLGGQVENSPLHF
TRBJ2-7 | TRBV7-8 | once | - | CASSLRDKPYEQYF
TRBJ2-6 | TRBV18 | - | - | CASSSIDSGANVLTF
TRBJ2-5 | TRBV30 | - | - | CAWSVGNQETQYF
TRBJ1-1 | TRBV19 | - | - | CASSTTGSTEAFF
TRBJ1-4 | TRBV28 | - | - | CASSFAGAVNEKLFF